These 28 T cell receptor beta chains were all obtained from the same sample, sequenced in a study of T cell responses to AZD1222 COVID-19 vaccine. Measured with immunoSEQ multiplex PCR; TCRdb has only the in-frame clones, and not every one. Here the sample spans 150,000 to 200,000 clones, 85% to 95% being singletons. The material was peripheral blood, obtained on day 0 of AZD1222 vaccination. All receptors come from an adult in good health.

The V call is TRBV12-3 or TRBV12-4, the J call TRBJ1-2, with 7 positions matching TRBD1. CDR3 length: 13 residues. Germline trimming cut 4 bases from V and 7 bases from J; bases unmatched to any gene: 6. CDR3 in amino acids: CASSSDRESGYTF. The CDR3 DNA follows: TGTGCCAGCAGTTCTGACAGGGAGAGTGGCTACACCTTC.

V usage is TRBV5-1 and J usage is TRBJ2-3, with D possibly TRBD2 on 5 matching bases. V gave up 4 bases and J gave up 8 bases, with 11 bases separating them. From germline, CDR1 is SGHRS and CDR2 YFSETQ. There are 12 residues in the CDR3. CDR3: CASSERMSTQYF. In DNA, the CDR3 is TGCGCCAGCAGCGAGCGGATGAGTACGCAGTATTTT.

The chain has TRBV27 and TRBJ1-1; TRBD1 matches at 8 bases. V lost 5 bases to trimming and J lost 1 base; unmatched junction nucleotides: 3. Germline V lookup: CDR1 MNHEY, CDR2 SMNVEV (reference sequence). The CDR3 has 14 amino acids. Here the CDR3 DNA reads TGTGCCAGCAGTCCTACAGGGGGGAACACTGAAGCTTTCTTT. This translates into CASSPTGGNTEAFF.

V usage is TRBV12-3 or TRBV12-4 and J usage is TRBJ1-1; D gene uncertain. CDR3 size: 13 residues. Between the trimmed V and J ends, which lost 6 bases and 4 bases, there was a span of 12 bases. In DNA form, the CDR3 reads TGTGCCAGCAGGGAGTACCGGGGCACTGAAGCTTTCTTT. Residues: CASREYRGTEAFF.

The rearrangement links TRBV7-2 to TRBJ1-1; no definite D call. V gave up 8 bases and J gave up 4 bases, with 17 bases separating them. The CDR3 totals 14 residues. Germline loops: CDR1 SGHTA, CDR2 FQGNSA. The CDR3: CASRAPAAVTEAFF. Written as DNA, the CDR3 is TGTGCCAGCCGGGCCCCCGCGGCCGTCACTGAAGCTTTCTTT.

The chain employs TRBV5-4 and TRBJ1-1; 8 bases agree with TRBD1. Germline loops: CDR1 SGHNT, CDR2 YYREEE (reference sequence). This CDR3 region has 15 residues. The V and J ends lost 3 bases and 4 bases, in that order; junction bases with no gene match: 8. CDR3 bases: TGTGCCAGCAGCTCTACGGACAGGGCAAGCACTGAAGCTTTCTTT. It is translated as CASSSTDRASTEAFF.

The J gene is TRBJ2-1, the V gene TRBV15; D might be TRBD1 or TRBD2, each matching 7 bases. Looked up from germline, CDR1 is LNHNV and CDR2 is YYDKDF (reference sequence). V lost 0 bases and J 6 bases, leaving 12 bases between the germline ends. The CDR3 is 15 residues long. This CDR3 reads CATSRDARGGNEQFF. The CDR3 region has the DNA TGTGCCACCAGCAGAGATGCCAGGGGGGGCAATGAGCAGTTCTTC.

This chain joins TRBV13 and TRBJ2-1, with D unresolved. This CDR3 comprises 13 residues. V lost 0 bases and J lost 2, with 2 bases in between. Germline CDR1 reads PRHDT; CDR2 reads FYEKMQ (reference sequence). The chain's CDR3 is CASSLGTYNEQFF. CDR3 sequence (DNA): TGTGCCAGCAGCTTAGGGACCTACAATGAGCAGTTCTTC.

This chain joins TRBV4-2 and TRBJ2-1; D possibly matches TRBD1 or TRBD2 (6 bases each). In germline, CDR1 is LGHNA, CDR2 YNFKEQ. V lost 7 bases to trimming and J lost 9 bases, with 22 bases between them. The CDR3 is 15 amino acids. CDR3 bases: TGTGCCAGCAAACACAACGGGGGCTTGGACGCTGAGCAGTTCTTC. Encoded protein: CASKHNGGLDAEQFF.

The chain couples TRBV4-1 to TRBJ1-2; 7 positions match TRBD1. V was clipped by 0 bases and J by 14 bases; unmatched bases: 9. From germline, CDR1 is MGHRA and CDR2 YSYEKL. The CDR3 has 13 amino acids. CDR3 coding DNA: TGCGCCAGCAGCCAAGACCCCGGGACAGCCCCTACCTTC. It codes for CASSQDPGTAPTF.

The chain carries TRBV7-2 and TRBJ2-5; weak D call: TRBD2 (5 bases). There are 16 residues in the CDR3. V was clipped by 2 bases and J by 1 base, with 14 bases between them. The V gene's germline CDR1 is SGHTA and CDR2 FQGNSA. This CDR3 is CASSLYSGGRQETQYF. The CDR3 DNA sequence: TGTGCCAGCAGCTTATATTCGGGCGGGCGCCAAGAGACCCAGTACTTC.

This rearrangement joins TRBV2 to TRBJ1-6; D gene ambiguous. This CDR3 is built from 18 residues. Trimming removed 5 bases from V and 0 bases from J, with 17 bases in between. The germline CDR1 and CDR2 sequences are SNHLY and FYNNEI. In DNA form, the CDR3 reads TGTGCCAGCAGTTACGCTTCAGACTACAGCTCCTATAATTCACCCCTCCACTTT. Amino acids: CASSYASDYSSYNSPLHF.

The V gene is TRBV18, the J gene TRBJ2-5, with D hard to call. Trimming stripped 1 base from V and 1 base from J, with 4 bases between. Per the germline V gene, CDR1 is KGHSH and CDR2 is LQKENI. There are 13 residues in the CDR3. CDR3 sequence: CASSPRSQETQYF. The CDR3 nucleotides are TGTGCCAGCTCACCACGAAGCCAAGAGACCCAGTACTTC.

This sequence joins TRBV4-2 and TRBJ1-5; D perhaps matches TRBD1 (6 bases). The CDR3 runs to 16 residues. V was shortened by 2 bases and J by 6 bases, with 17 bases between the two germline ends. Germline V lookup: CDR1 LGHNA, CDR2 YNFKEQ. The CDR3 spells CASSQHAGDTPQPQHF. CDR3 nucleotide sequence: TGTGCCAGCAGCCAACACGCGGGGGACACCCCTCAGCCCCAGCATTTT.

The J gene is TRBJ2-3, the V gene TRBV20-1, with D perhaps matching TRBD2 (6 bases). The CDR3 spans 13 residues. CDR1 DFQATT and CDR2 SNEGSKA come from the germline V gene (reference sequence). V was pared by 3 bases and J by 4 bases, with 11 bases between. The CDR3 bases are TGCAGTGCTAGTACCAGCGGGCCAGATACGCAGTATTTT. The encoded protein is CSASTSGPDTQYF.

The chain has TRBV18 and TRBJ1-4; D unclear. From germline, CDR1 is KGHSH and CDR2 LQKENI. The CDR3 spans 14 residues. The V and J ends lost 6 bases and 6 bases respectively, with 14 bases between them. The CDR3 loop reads CASSLRGADEKLFF. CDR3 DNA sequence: TGTGCCAGCTCGCTTCGGGGTGCGGATGAAAAACTGTTTTTT.

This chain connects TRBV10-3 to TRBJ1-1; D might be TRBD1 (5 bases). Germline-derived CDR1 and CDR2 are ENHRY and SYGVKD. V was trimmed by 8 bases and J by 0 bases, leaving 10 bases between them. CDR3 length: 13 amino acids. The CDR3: CAISAGMNTEAFF. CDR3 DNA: TGTGCCATCTCCGCAGGGATGAACACTGAAGCTTTCTTT.

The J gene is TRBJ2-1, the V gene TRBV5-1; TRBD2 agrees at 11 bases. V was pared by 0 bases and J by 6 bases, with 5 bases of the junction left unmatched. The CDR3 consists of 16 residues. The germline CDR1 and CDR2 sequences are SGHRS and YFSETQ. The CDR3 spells CASSLGLAGGLNEQFF. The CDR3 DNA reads TGCGCCAGCAGCTTGGGTCTAGCGGGGGGCCTCAATGAGCAGTTCTTC.

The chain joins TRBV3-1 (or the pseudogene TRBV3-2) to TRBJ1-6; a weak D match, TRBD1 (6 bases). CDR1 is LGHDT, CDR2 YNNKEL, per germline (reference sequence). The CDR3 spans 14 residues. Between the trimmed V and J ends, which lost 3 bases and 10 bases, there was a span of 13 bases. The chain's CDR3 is CASSHERGNSPLHF. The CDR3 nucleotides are TGTGCCAGCAGCCACGAAAGGGGGAACTCACCCCTCCACTTT.

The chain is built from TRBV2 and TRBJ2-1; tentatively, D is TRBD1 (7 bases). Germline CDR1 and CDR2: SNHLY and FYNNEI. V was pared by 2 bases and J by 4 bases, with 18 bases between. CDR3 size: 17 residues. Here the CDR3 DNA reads TGTGCCAGCAGTGAAAAAAGGAACAGGGGACTTTACAATGAGCAGTTCTTC. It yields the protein CASSEKRNRGLYNEQFF.

The CDR3 coding sequence is TGTGCCAGCTCACCGACACCTTACGAGCAGTACTTC. This sequence encodes CASSPTPYEQYF. The chain links TRBV18 to TRBJ2-7, with no clear D. The CDR3 totals 12 residues. V was shortened by 3 bases and J by 4 bases, with 7 bases between the two germline ends. CDR1 KGHSH and CDR2 LQKENI come from the germline V gene.

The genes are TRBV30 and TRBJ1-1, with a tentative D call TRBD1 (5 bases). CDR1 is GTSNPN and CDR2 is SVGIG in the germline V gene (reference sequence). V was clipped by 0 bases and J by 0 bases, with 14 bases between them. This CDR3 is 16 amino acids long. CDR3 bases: TGTGCCTGGAGTGTAAATCGGGGGACCCTGAACACTGAAGCTTTCTTT. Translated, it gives CAWSVNRGTLNTEAFF.

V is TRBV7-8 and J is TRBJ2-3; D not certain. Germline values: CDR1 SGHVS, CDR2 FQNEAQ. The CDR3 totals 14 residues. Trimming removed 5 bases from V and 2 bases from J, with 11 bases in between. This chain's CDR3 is CASSPRWNTDTQYF. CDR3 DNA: TGTGCCAGCAGCCCTCGGTGGAACACAGATACGCAGTATTTT.

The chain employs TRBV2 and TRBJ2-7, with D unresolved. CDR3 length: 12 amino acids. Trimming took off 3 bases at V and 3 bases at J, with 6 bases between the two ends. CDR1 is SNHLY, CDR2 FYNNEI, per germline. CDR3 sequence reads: CASSEQIYEQYF. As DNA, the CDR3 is TGTGCCAGCAGTGAGCAAATCTACGAGCAGTACTTC. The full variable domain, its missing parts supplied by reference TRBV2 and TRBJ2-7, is EPEVTQTPSHQVTQMGQEVILRCVPISNHLYFYWYRQILGQKVEFLVSFYNNEISEKSEIFDDQFSVERPDGSNFTLKIRSTKLEDSAMYFCASSEQIYEQYFGPGTRLTVT.

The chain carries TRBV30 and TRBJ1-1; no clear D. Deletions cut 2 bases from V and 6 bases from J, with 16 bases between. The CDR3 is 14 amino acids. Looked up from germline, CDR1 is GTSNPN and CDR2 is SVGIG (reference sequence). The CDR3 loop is CAWSSPPRDPEAFF. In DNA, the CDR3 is TGTGCCTGGAGTTCCCCCCCCCGCGACCCTGAAGCTTTCTTT. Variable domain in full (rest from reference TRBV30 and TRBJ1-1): SQTIHQWPATLVQPVGSPLSLECTVEGTSNPNLYWYRQAAGRGLQLLFYSVGIGQISSEVPQNLSASRPQDRQFILSSKKLLLSDSGFYLCAWSSPPRDPEAFFGQGTRLTVV.

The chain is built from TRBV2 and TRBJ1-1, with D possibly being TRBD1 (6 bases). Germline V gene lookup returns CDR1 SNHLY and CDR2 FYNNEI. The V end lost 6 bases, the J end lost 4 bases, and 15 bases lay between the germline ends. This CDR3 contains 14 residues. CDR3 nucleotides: TGTGCCAGCAGCTACTCCAGGGGAGGCACTGAAGCTTTCTTT. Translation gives CASSYSRGGTEAFF.

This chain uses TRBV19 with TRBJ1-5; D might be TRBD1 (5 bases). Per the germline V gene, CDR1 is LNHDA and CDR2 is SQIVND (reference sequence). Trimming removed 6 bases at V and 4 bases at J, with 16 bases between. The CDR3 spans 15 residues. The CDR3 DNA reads TGTGCCAGTAGACGAGGGGCAGGGAAGAATCAGCCCCAGCATTTT. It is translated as CASRRGAGKNQPQHF.

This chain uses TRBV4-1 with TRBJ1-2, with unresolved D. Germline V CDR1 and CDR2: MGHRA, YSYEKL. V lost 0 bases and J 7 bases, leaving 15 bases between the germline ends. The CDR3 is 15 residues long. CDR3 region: CASSQENGPLGGYTF. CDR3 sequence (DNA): TGCGCCAGCAGCCAAGAGAATGGGCCTTTGGGTGGCTACACCTTC.